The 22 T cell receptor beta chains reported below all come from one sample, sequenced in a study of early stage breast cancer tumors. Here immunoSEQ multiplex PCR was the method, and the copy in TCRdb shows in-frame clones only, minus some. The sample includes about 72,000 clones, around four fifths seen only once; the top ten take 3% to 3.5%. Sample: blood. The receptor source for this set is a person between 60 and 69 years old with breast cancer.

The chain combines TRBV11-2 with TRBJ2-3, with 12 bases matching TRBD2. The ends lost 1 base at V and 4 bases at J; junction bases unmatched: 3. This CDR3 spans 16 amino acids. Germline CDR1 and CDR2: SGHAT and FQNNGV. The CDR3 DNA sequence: TGTGCCAGCAGCTTAGGGCCTAGCGGGGGGGCAGATACGCAGTATTTT. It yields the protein CASSLGPSGGADTQYF.

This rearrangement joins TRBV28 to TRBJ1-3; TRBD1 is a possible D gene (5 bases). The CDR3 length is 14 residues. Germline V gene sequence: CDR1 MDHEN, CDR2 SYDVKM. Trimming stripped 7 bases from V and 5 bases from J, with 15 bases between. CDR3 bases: TGTGCCAGCACCGTGGGGGACTCCAGAAACACCATATATTTT. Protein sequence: CASTVGDSRNTIYF. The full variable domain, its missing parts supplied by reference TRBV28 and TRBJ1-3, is DVKVTQSSRYLVKRTGEKVFLECVQDMDHENMFWYRQDPGLGLRLIYFSYDVKMKEKGDIPEGYSVSREKKERFSLILESASTNQTSMYLCASTVGDSRNTIYFGEGSWLTVV.

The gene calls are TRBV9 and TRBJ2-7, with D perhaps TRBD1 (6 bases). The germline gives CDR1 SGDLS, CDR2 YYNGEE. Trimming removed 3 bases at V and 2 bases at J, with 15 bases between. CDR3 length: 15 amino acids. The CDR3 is CASSAGQSGTYEQYF. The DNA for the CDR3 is TGTGCCAGCAGCGCTGGACAGTCCGGGACCTACGAGCAGTACTTC.

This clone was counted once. This chain's CDR3 is CASSPTPDTQYF. The CDR3 nucleotides are TGTGCCAGTAGCCCCACGCCAGATACGCAGTATTTT. The chain links TRBV19 to TRBJ2-3; unclear D gene. From germline, CDR1 is LNHDA and CDR2 SQIVND (reference sequence). V gave up 6 bases and J gave up 4 bases, with 8 bases separating them. The CDR3 runs 12 residues.

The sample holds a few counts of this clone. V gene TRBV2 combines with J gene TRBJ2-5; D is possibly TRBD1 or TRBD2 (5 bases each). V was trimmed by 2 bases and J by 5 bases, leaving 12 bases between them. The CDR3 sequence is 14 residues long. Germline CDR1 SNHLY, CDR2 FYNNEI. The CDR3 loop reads CASSENLAGETQYF. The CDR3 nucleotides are TGTGCCAGCAGTGAAAACCTAGCAGGGGAGACCCAGTACTTC.

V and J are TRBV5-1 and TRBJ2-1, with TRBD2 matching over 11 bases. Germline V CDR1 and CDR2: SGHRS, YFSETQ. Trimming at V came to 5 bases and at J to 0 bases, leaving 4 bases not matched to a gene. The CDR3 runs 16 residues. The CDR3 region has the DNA TGCGCCAGCAGGGACACTAGCGGGAGCTCCTACAATGAGCAGTTCTTC. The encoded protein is CASRDTSGSSYNEQFF.

The CDR3 region is CASSSNRPSHYTF. In DNA form, the CDR3 reads TGTGCCAGCAGCTCGAACCGTCCGAGCCACTACACCTTC. J is TRBJ1-2 and V is TRBV5-6, with D hard to call. The germline V gene has CDR1 SGHDT and CDR2 YYEEEE. This CDR3 contains 13 residues. V lost 3 bases and J 10 bases, leaving 16 bases between the germline ends. The full variable domain, with the rest looked up from reference TRBV5-6 and TRBJ1-2, is DAGVTQSPTHLIKTRGQQVTLRCSPKSGHDTVSWYQQALGQGPQFIFQYYEEEERQRGNFPDRFSGHQFPNYSSELNVNALLLGDSALYLCASSSNRPSHYTFGSGTRLTVV.

In nucleotides, the CDR3 is TGCGCCAGCAGCCAAGTAGGCAGGGGGACGGAAGAAGCTTTCTTT. This translates into CASSQVGRGTEEAFF. The genes are TRBV4-1 and TRBJ1-1, with 7 bases fitting TRBD1. CDR3 length: 15 residues. With 1 base clipped from V and 8 bases from J, the junction kept 10 bases outside the gene matches. Germline V gene data show CDR1 as MGHRA and CDR2 as YSYEKL.

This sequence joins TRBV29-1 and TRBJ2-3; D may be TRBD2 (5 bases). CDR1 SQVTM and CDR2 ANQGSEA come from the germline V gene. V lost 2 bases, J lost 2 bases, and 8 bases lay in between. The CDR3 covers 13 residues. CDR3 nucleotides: TGCAGCGTTGAAAGAGGGTTCACAGATACGCAGTATTTT. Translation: CSVERGFTDTQYF.

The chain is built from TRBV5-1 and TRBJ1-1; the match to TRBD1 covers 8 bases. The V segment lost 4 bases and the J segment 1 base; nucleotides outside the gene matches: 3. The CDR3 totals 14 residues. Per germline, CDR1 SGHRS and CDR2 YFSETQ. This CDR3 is CASSLTGENTEAFF. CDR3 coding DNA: TGCGCCAGCAGCCTGACAGGGGAGAACACTGAAGCTTTCTTT.

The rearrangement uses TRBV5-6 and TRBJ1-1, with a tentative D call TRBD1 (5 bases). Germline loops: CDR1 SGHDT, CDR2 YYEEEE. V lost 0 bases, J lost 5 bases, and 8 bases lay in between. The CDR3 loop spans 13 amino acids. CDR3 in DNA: TGTGCCAGCAGCTTGGGGGAGGGGACTGAAGCTTTCTTT. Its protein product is CASSLGEGTEAFF.

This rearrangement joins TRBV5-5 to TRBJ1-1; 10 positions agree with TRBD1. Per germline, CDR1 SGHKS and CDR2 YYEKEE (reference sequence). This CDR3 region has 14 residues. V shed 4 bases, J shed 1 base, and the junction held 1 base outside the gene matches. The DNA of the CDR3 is TGTGCCAGCAGCCGGACAGGGGGGAACACTGAAGCTTTCTTT. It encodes CASSRTGGNTEAFF.

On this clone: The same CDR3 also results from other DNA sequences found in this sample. The CDR3 nucleotides read TGTGCCAGCAGACAGGGGGATCAGCCCCAGCATTTT. This sequence encodes CASRQGDQPQHF. The J gene is TRBJ1-5, the V gene TRBV6-5, with TRBD1 matching over 8 bases. This CDR3 region has 12 residues. Trimming at V came to 6 bases and at J to 5 bases, leaving 0 bases not matched to a gene. Germline lookup yields CDR1 MNHEY and CDR2 SVGAGI.

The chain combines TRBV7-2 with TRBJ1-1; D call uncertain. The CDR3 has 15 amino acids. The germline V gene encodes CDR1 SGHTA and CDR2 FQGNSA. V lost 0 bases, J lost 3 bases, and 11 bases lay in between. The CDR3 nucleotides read TGTGCCAGCAGCTTAGCAGGAACTCCCGACACTGAAGCTTTCTTT. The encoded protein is CASSLAGTPDTEAFF.

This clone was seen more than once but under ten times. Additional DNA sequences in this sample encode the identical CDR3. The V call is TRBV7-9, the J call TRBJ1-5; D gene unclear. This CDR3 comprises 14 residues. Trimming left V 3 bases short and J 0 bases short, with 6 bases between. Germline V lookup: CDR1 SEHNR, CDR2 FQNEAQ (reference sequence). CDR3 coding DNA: TGTGCCAGCAGCTTGGGGAATAGCAATCAGCCCCAGCATTTT. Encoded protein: CASSLGNSNQPQHF. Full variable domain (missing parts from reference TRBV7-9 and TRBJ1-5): DTGVSQNPRHKITKRGQNVTFRCDPISEHNRLYWYRQTLGQGPEFLTYFQNEAQLEKSRLLSDRFSAERPKGSFSTLEIQRTEQGDSAMYLCASSLGNSNQPQHFGDGTRLSIL.

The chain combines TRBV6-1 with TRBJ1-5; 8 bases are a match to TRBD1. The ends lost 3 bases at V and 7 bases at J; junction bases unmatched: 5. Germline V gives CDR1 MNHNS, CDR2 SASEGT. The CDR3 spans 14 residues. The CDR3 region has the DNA TGTGCCAGCAGTGATGGACAGGGCGGACAGCCCCAGCATTTT. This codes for CASSDGQGGQPQHF.

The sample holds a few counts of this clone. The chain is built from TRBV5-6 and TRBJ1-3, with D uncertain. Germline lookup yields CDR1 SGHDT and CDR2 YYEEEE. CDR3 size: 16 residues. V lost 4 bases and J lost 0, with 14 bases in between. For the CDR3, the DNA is TGTGCCAGCAGCCATACTCAAAACCCCTCTGGAAACACCATATATTTT. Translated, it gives CASSHTQNPSGNTIYF.

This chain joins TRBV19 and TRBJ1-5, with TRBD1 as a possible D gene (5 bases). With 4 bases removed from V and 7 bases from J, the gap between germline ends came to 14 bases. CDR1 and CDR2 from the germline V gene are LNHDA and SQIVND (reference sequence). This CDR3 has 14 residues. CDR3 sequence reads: CASSTQSSGQPQHF. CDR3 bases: TGTGCCAGTAGTACCCAGAGTTCAGGGCAGCCCCAGCATTTT.

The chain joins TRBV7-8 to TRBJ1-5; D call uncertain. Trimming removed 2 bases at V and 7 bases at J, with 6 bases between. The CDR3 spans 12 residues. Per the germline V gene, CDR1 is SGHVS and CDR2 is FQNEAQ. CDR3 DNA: TGTGCCAGCAGCTTACAAGAACAGCCCCAGCATTTT. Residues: CASSLQEQPQHF.

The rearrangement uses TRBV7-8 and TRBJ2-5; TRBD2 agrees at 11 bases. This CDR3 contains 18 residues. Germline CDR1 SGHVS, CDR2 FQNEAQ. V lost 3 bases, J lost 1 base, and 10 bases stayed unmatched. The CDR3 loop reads CASSLRLAGRVGQETQYF. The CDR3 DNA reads TGTGCCAGCAGCTTGCGACTAGCGGGACGGGTGGGCCAAGAGACCCAGTACTTC.

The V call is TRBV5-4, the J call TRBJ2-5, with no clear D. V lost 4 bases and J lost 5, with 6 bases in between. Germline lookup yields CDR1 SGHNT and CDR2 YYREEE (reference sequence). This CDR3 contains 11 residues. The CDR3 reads CASSRLETQYF. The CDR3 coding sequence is TGTGCCAGCAGCCGCCTCGAGACCCAGTACTTC.

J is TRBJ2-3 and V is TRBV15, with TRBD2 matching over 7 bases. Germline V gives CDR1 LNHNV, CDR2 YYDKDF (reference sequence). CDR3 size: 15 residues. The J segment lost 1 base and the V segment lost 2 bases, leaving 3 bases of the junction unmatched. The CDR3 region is CATSRPAGRTDTQYF. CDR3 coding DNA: TGTGCCACCAGCAGACCAGCGGGACGCACAGATACGCAGTATTTT.